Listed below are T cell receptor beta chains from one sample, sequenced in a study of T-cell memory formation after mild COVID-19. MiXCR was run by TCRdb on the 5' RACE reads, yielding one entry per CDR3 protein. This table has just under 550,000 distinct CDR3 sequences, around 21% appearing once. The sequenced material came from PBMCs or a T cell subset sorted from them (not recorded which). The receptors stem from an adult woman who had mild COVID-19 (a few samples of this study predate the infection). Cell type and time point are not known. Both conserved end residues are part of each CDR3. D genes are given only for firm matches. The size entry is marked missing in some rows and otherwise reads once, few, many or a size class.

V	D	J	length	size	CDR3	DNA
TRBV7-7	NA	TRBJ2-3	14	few	CASSPHRGTDTQYF	TGTGCTAGCAGCCCACATAGAGGCACAGATACGCAGTATTTT
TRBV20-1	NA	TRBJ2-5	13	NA	CSASQGRWETQYF	TGCAGTGCTAGTCAGGGACGGTGGGAGACCCAGTACTTC
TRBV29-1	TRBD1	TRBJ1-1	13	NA	CSGVPGQGTEAFF	TGCAGCGGTGTTCCGGGACAGGGTACTGAAGCTTTCTTT
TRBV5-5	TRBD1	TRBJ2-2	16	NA	CASSLLDRSNTGELFF	TGTGCCAGCAGCTTGTTGGACAGGTCGAACACCGGGGAGCTGTTTTTT
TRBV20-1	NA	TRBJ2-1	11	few	CSARGLAEQFF	TGCAGTGCTAGGGGTCTCGCTGAGCAGTTCTTC
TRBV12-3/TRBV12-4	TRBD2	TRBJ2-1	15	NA	CASSFEIGGLDEQFF	TGTGCCAGCAGTTTTGAGATCGGGGGGTTGGATGAGCAGTTCTTC
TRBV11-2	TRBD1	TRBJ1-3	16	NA	CASSPGTGEGGNTIYF	TGTGCCAGCAGCCCCGGGACAGGGGAAGGAGGAAACACCATATATTTT
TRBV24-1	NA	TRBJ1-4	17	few	CATSDAPGRATNEKLFF	TGTGCCACCAGTGATGCCCCTGGACGGGCAACTAATGAAAAACTGTTTTTT
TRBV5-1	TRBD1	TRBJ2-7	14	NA	CASRFRQGPYEQYF	TGCGCCAGCAGATTTCGACAGGGGCCCTACGAGCAGTACTTC
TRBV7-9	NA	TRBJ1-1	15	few	CASSLRRDGKIEAFF	TGTGCCAGCAGCTTACGCCGGGACGGCAAGATTGAAGCTTTCTTT
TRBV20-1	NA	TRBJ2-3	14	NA	CSASQRGGRDTQYF	TGCAGTGCTAGCCAACGGGGCGGGCGAGATACGCAGTATTTT
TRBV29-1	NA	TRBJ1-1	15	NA	CSAKVDTSLVAEAFF	TGCAGCGCAAAAGTCGATACTTCCTTGGTCGCTGAAGCTTTCTTT
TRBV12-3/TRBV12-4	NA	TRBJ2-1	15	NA	CASRPARGPNNEQFF	TGTGCCAGCAGACCGGCTCGGGGGCCGAATAATGAGCAGTTCTTC
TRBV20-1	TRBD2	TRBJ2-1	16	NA	CSASPRGSGRANEQFF	TGCAGTGCTAGCCCAAGAGGTAGCGGGAGGGCCAATGAGCAGTTCTTC
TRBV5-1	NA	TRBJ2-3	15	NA	CASSLEGDLTDTQYF	TGCGCCAGCAGCTTGGAGGGGGACCTCACAGATACGCAGTATTTT
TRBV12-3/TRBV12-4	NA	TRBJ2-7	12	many	CASSFSWGEQYF	TGTGCCAGCAGTTTTTCTTGGGGGGAGCAGTACTTC
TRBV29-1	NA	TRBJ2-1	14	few	CSVRAESSYNEQFF	TGCAGCGTTCGCGCGGAAAGCTCCTACAATGAGCAGTTCTTC
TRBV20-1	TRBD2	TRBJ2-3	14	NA	CSAFTSGRTDTQYF	TGCAGTGCTTTCACTAGCGGGAGAACAGATACGCAGTATTTT
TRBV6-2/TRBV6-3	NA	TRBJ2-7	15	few	CASSYFQTPYYEQYF	TGTGCCAGCAGTTACTTCCAAACCCCTTACTACGAGCAGTACTTC
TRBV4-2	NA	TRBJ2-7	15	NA	CASSQGVKDDYEQYF	TGTGCCAGCAGCCAAGGCGTCAAAGATGATTACGAGCAGTACTTC
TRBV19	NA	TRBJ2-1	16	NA	CASSIGDLLSRTEQFF	TGTGCCAGTAGTATAGGGGACCTATTGTCCCGCACGGAGCAGTTCTTC
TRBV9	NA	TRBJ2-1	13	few	CASSVRGRNEQFF	TGTGCCAGCAGCGTAAGGGGTAGGAATGAGCAGTTCTTC
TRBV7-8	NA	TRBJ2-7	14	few	CASSLGDRIYEQYF	TGTGCCAGCAGCTTGGGAGACAGGATCTACGAGCAGTACTTC
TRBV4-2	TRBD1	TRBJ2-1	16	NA	CASSPLGQGRYNEQFF	TGTGCCAGCAGCCCGTTGGGACAGGGTCGCTACAATGAGCAGTTCTTC
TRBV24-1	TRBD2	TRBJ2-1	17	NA	CATSPPGLAADYNEQFF	TGTGCCACCAGCCCACCGGGACTAGCGGCCGATTACAATGAGCAGTTCTTC
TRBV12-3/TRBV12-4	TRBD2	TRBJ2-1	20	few	CASSSPSGLAGTSPYNEQFF	TGTGCCAGCAGCTCCCCATCTGGACTAGCGGGGACCTCTCCCTACAATGAGCAGTTCTTC